This T cell receptor (beta chain) is from a study of T cells in Graves' hyperthyroidism and ophthalmopathy. CDR3 length: 13 amino acids. V lost 9 bases, J lost 2 bases, and 14 bases lay in between. From germline, CDR1 is SGHTA and CDR2 FQGNSA. Investigators excluded patients with uncontrolled infection, other autoimmune disease, pregnancy or lactation. This clonotype was observed at least ten times. RNA transcripts served as the template for amplifying TCR beta CDR3 regions. RT-PCR in the first round (using the HTBI primer set) targeted the TCR CDR3. MiXCR, applied by TCRdb to the multiplex PCR reads, yields one record per CDR3 protein. The sample holds hundreds of thousands of distinct CDR3 sequences, roughly 15% seen once.

The sample consisted of blood. The chain couples TRBV7-2 to TRBJ2-7; D is possibly TRBD1 (5 bases). The clonotype originates from a woman aged 45-65 years with Graves' ophthalmopathy. CDR3 amino acids: CASVQGWTYEQYF. The DNA of the CDR3 is TGTGCCAGTGTGCAGGGATGGACCTACGAGCAGTACTTC.